This passage covers 10 T cell receptor beta chains from one sample sequenced in a study of identical twins. TCRdb recomputed calls from the 5' RACE reads with MiXCR, one row per CDR3 protein. The sample holds 500,000 to 600,000 distinct CDR3 sequences; about 20% are singletons and the top ten take under 0.95%. The same sample was also used in a study of T cells expressing NK-cell markers.

The sample was CD4+ T cells sorted from blood. The receptors were sampled from a woman under 30 in good health.

This clonotype was detected ten times or more. The gene calls are TRBV3-1 and TRBJ2-1, with D perhaps matching TRBD2 (7 bases). The V and J ends lost 7 bases and 4 bases respectively, with 14 bases between them. Germline CDR1 and CDR2: LGHDT and YNNKEL (reference sequence). CDR3 length equals 14 residues. CDR3 nucleotides: TGTGCCAGCACCTCGGCGGGGGCTTACAATGAGCAGTTCTTC. Its translation is CASTSAGAYNEQFF.

In this sample, this clonotype turned up a few times. CDR3 sequence (DNA): TGTGCCAGCACCACCTCGGTTGGCTATAATTCACCCCTCCACTTT. This sequence encodes CASTTSVGYNSPLHF. The rearrangement uses TRBV6-2 or TRBV6-3 and TRBJ1-6; no reliable D call. The V end lost 7 bases, the J end lost 3 bases, and 13 bases lay between the germline ends. The CDR3 contains 15 residues. Germline CDR1 and CDR2: MNHEY and SVGEGT.

The CDR3 nucleotides are TGTGCCAGCAGCTCCCCGAAGCGGGGGGACTCCTACGAGCAGTACTTC. This encodes CASSSPKRGDSYEQYF. This chain uses TRBV13 with TRBJ2-7; TRBD2 aligns across 9 bases. The V gene's germline CDR1 is PRHDT and CDR2 FYEKMQ (reference sequence). CDR3 size: 16 residues. Trimming at V came to 4 bases and at J to 0 bases, leaving 7 bases not matched to a gene.

The V gene is TRBV5-1, the J gene TRBJ2-5; the match to TRBD2 covers 8 bases. J gave up 4 bases and V 0 bases, and 8 bases lay outside the gene matches. The CDR3 spans 16 residues. Germline assignment: CDR1 SGHRS and CDR2 YFSETQ. The CDR3 nucleotides are TGCGCCAGCAGCTTGGATGCGGGGGGAGCAGGAGAGACCCAGTACTTC. It translates to CASSLDAGGAGETQYF.

V and J are TRBV12-5 and TRBJ2-1; 8 bases are a match to TRBD2. Germline CDR1 and CDR2: LGHNT and FRNRAP. There are 14 residues in the CDR3. V lost 1 base and J lost 6; bases outside the gene matches: 2. This CDR3 reads CASGLGLAGNEQFF. The CDR3 DNA reads TGTGCTAGTGGTTTGGGTCTAGCGGGCAATGAGCAGTTCTTC.

In its sample, this clonotype was seen a few times. The genes are TRBV20-1 and TRBJ2-1; 10 nucleotides align to TRBD2. Germline V CDR1 and CDR2: DFQATT, SNEGSKA (reference sequence). This CDR3 spans 16 amino acids. J lost 2 bases, V lost 5 bases, and 9 bases had no gene match. As DNA, the CDR3 is TGCAGTGCTCCCAGCCTCAGCGGGGGGGCCTACAATGAGCAGTTCTTC. It yields the protein CSAPSLSGGAYNEQFF.

This clonotype was found a few times. The chain is built from TRBV7-9 and TRBJ1-1, with 7 bases aligning to TRBD1. The V and J ends lost 4 bases and 3 bases, in that order; junction bases with no gene match: 5. CDR1 and CDR2 (germline): SEHNR, FQNEAQ (reference sequence). The CDR3 is made up of 14 amino acids. The CDR3 region is CASSWSGGHTEAFF. The DNA of the CDR3 is TGTGCCAGCAGCTGGTCAGGGGGGCACACTGAAGCTTTCTTT. Full variable domain (rest looked up from reference TRBV7-9 and TRBJ1-1): DTGVSQNPRHKITKRGQNVTFRCDPISEHNRLYWYRQTLGQGPEFLTYFQNEAQLEKSRLLSDRFSAERPKGSFSTLEIQRTEQGDSAMYLCASSWSGGHTEAFFGQGTRLTVV.

V usage is TRBV20-1 and J usage is TRBJ2-1, with 9 bases that match TRBD2. CDR3 length: 16 amino acids. Trimming at V came to 6 bases and at J to 6 bases, leaving 15 bases not matched to a gene. The germline CDR1 and CDR2 sequences are DFQATT and SNEGSKA (reference sequence). CDR3 coding DNA: TGCAGTGCGCCCAGCGGGAGGAATGTTTGGGGCAATGAGCAGTTCTTC. Amino acid sequence: CSAPSGRNVWGNEQFF.

This chain connects TRBV27 to TRBJ2-7; D perhaps matches TRBD2 (6 bases). CDR1 is MNHEY, CDR2 SMNVEV, per germline (reference sequence). The V and J ends lost 2 bases and 0 bases respectively, with 14 bases between them. This CDR3 is 16 amino acids long. The CDR3 nucleotides are TGTGCCAGCAGTTTAAGAGCGGGCACAATCTCCTACGAGCAGTACTTC. Translated, it gives CASSLRAGTISYEQYF.

In the case of this clonotype: As the CDR3 is not closed by the conserved phenylalanine or tryptophan, this likely results from a read error. V usage is TRBV6-2 or TRBV6-3 and J usage is TRBJ2-1; D perhaps matches TRBD1 (7 bases). CDR1 MNHEY and CDR2 SVGEGT come from the germline V gene. The CDR3 sequence is 15 residues long. Trimming cost V 5 bases and J 7 bases, with 18 bases left between them. The CDR3 DNA reads TGTGCCAGCAGTCCCCTGGACAGGAGGGGAAATGAGCAGTTCCTC. Its translation: CASSPLDRRGNEQFL.